The TCR beta chain described here comes from a study of cytomegalovirus exposure and HLA in healthy donors. Broader study findings: TCR beta sequences reportedly predicted the HLA-A and HLA-B alleles of most subjects accurately. A missense DCLRE1C variant was associated with V- and J-gene trimming of TCR beta chains in a later analysis, and an independent cohort replicated the association. In vitro confirmation showed three CMV-associated chains to be CMV antigen specific. The study carried out a later analysis of TCR beta sequences. It associated 16,951 of them with specific HLA alleles at a false discovery rate of 0.05.

The PCR made use of 60 Vbeta and 13 Jbeta primers. The repertoire was sequenced with immunoSEQ multiplex PCR; TCRdb's copy has only in-frame clones and lacks some. Counted here are just under 250,000 clones, 82% occurring once; the ten biggest clones make up roughly 5%. V lost 7 bases and J lost 4; bases outside the gene matches: 10. From germline, CDR1 is MDHEN and CDR2 SYDVKM. The CDR3 consists of 14 residues. As regards this clone: The antigen is not known.

Sequencing input: PBMCs. This chain joins TRBV28 and TRBJ2-7; 7 bases are shared with TRBD2. This TCR came from a woman between 40 and 55 years old in good health and CMV-seropositive. The CDR3 DNA reads as TGTGCCAGCACGACCAGCGGGACCCTTTACGAGCAGTACTTC. It encodes CASTTSGTLYEQYF.